This T cell receptor (beta chain) is from a study of OX40 agonist ivuxolimab in advanced cancers. The wider study: It was ivuxolimab, an agonistic anti-OX40 (CD134) antibody, that patients were treated with. Every 2 weeks, ivuxolimab was infused into the patients intravenously at between 0.01 and 10 mg/kg. Overall study findings and caveats: Some nonresponders also had low normalized T-cell clonal expansion. At 0.1 to 3.0 mg/kg and by week 6, CD4+ and CD8+ T cells in the blood had expanded clonally.

Comments on this clone: What it recognizes is unknown.

The repertoire was sequenced with immunoSEQ multiplex PCR; TCRdb's copy has only in-frame clones and lacks some. The profile shows tens of thousands of clones, around 88% of them singletons. The CDR3 contains 14 residues. Germline CDR1 is KGHSH and CDR2 is LQKENI. V was cut by 6 bases and J by 3 bases, with 11 bases left in between. The rearrangement links TRBV18 to TRBJ1-4, with a possible D match to TRBD1 (5 bases). The sample here was CD4+ or CD8+ T cells sorted from blood, taken in a trial of the OX40 agonist ivuxolimab. The TCR comes from an adult with an advanced solid tumor such as melanoma, head and neck, liver or kidney cancer. The CDR3 DNA is TGTGCCAGCTCCGGGACCGGAGCTAATGAAAAACTGTTTTTT. This sequence encodes CASSGTGANEKLFF.